The rows below give T cell receptor beta chains drawn from one sample of a study of blood T cell repertoires in COVID-19. Repertoires were generated with immunoSEQ multiplex PCR, while TCRdb's copy carries only in-frame clones and drops some. The sample carries 65,000 to 95,000 clones, approximately 82% recorded once. Material: peripheral blood. The source of these receptors is a woman aged 50 to 65 with acute or convalescent COVID-19. Both conserved end residues are part of each CDR3. A D gene is named only where the DNA matches it firmly. Clone size is given for some rows only: seen once, a few or many times, or a class if the clone is expanded.

D	V	size	J	DNA	CDR3
TRBD1	TRBV6-2/TRBV6-3	few	TRBJ1-6	TGTGCCAGCAGTTACCAGGGGGCCAATTCACCCCTCCACTTT	CASSYQGANSPLHF
-	TRBV5-4	-	TRBJ2-3	TGTGCCAGCAGCTTGGCTGGTCTAGGCAGAACTAGCACAGATACGCAGTATTTT	CASSLAGLGRTSTDTQYF
-	TRBV11-2	few	TRBJ1-6	TGTGCCAGCAGCTTAGATACCCAGGGGAGCTCCTATAATTCACCCCTCCACTTT	CASSLDTQGSSYNSPLHF
-	TRBV18	-	TRBJ1-5	TGTGCCAGCTCATTCGGTTCGAATCAGCCCCAGCATTTT	CASSFGSNQPQHF
-	TRBV29-1	-	TRBJ1-5	TGCAGCGTTGAGGTGGAAGGGGGAAGCAATCAGCCCCAGCATTTT	CSVEVEGGSNQPQHF
-	TRBV7-9	-	TRBJ2-7	TGTGCCAGCAGCTTGGACAGAGGCTCCTACGAGCAGTACTTC	CASSLDRGSYEQYF
-	TRBV6-5	once	TRBJ2-2	TGTGCCAGCAGTTACTCGCTGGGGCCCGGGGAGCTGTTTTTT	CASSYSLGPGELFF
-	TRBV19	-	TRBJ2-3	TGTGCCACGCGACAGGCCCCGGATACGCAGTATTTT	CATRQAPDTQYF
TRBD2	TRBV3-1/TRBV3-2	-	TRBJ2-2	TGTGCCAGCAGCCAGACTAGCGGGAGTAGGTCCGGGGAGCTGTTTTTT	CASSQTSGSRSGELFF
-	TRBV7-6	-	TRBJ2-1	TGTGCCAGCAGCTTAGGAATACGGGGTGGCTACAGACGGGGTGGCTACAATGAGCAGTTCTTC	CASSLGIRGGYRRGGYNEQFF
TRBD1	TRBV19	-	TRBJ1-2	TGTGCCAGTAGCCCCCCCGGGACAGGGGCTCCCTATGGCTACACCTTC	CASSPPGTGAPYGYTF
-	TRBV5-6	-	TRBJ1-2	TGTGCCAGCAGCTCCTGGACGAGGAGGGGCTACACCTTC	CASSSWTRRGYTF
TRBD1	TRBV24-1	-	TRBJ1-2	TGTGCCACCAGTGATCCTCTAGCGACAGGGATGGATGGCTACACCTTC	CATSDPLATGMDGYTF
TRBD2	TRBV5-1	-	TRBJ2-3	TGCGCCAGCAGCCCGTATTCGACTAGCGGGAGAGCAGGAGCAGATACGCAGTATTTT	CASSPYSTSGRAGADTQYF
-	TRBV5-1	-	TRBJ2-6	TGCGCCAGCAGCTTGGGGGGCGCAGGGGCCAACGTCCTGACTTTC	CASSLGGAGANVLTF
TRBD1	TRBV27	-	TRBJ1-2	TGTGCCAGCAGGAGGACAGGGAGGTGGGAGGGCTACACCTTC	CASRRTGRWEGYTF
TRBD1	TRBV6-5	-	TRBJ2-2	TGTGCCAGCAGAAGACAGGGACAGGGCACCGGGGAGCTGTTTTTT	CASRRQGQGTGELFF
TRBD2	TRBV7-9	-	TRBJ2-1	TGTGCCAGCAGCCCCAACCCCCGAGGACTAGCGGAATACAATGAGCAGTTCTTC	CASSPNPRGLAEYNEQFF
TRBD1	TRBV7-2	-	TRBJ1-5	TGTGCCAGCAGCTCCCGGACAGGGGTAAGCAATCAGCCCCAGCATTTT	CASSSRTGVSNQPQHF
TRBD1	TRBV7-2	-	TRBJ2-1	TGTGCCAGCAGCTTGCTAGGACAGGGAAACACAGTGTCCAATGGGCAGTTCTTC	CASSLLGQGNTVSNGQFF
TRBD2	TRBV2	-	TRBJ2-7	TGTGCCAGCAGTGAAGGGGCGGGGGCCTACGAGCAGTACTTC	CASSEGAGAYEQYF
-	TRBV14	-	TRBJ1-1	TGTGCCAGCAGCCCGAGTTTATACCCTGAAGCTTTCTTT	CASSPSLYPEAFF
-	TRBV5-1	-	TRBJ1-5	TGCGCCAGCAGCTCAGGGGTGGGGGGCAATCAGCCCCAGCATTTT	CASSSGVGGNQPQHF
TRBD1	TRBV24-1	once	TRBJ1-1	TGTGCCACCAGTGATAGCCGGGACAGGGCGGGAGCTTTCTTT	CATSDSRDRAGAFF
-	TRBV27	-	TRBJ1-2	TGTGCCAGCGCTCGAAAGGGGGGGGACTATGGCTACACCTTC	CASARKGGDYGYTF
-	TRBV5-4	once	TRBJ1-1	TGTGCCAGCAGCTTGGCCGTTGGCACCATGAACACTGAAGCTTTCTTT	CASSLAVGTMNTEAFF
-	TRBV9	-	TRBJ2-5	TGTGCCAGCAGCGTTGATCAGATACAAGAGACCCAGTACTTC	CASSVDQIQETQYF
TRBD1	TRBV6-6	once	TRBJ1-2	TGTGCCAGCCGGGACAGTCTGTCAGGCTACACCTTC	CASRDSLSGYTF
-	TRBV12-3/TRBV12-4	-	TRBJ1-1	TGTGCCAGCAGTTTGTCAGGGGCCGTGGCTTTCTTT	CASSLSGAVAFF
-	TRBV25-1	-	TRBJ2-4	TGTGCCAGCAGCCCTAGGGTTTGGGGAGTAGCCAAAAACATTCAGTACTTC	CASSPRVWGVAKNIQYF
TRBD1	TRBV6-5	-	TRBJ1-1	TGTGCCAGCAGTTTAACAGGGGGCACTGAAGCTTTCTTT	CASSLTGGTEAFF
-	TRBV19	-	TRBJ1-1	TGTGCCAGTATCCCTGGGACAACGGGGAACACTGAAGCTTTCTTT	CASIPGTTGNTEAFF
TRBD1	TRBV28	-	TRBJ1-5	TGTGCCAGCAGTTCATCCAGGGGGCTTGGCTCTATTGATCAGCCCCAGCATTTT	CASSSSRGLGSIDQPQHF
-	TRBV7-3	-	TRBJ1-2	TGTGCCAGCAGCCCCCAATACACCGGGAAAATCACTGGCTACACCTTC	CASSPQYTGKITGYTF
-	TRBV14	-	TRBJ2-1	TGTGCCAGCAGCCTTAGACTTGATTCCTACAATGAGCAGTTCTTC	CASSLRLDSYNEQFF
TRBD2	TRBV3-1/TRBV3-2	-	TRBJ2-7	TGTGCCAGCAGACAAGGACTAGCGGCCTACGAGCAGTACTTC	CASRQGLAAYEQYF
-	TRBV10-3	-	TRBJ2-3	TGTGCCATCAGGGGCTCGACAGGGAGGACAGATACGCAGTATTTT	CAIRGSTGRTDTQYF
TRBD1	TRBV12-3/TRBV12-4	once	TRBJ1-2	TGTGCCAGCGGGACAGGGGGAAGCTATGGCTACACCTTC	CASGTGGSYGYTF
TRBD1	TRBV5-6	-	TRBJ2-3	TGTGCCAGTAAAGGGACAGGAACACCTACAGATACGCAGTATTTT	CASKGTGTPTDTQYF
-	TRBV25-1	-	TRBJ1-2	TGTGCCAGCAGTGACCCTGGACGGGGCTATGGCTACACCTTC	CASSDPGRGYGYTF
TRBD1	TRBV7-8	-	TRBJ1-3	TGTGCCAGCAGCGCCCGACAGGGCCTGGGCGGAAACACCATATATTTT	CASSARQGLGGNTIYF
TRBD2	TRBV19	-	TRBJ2-1	TGTGCCAGTAGTTTGGGCGGGGGGGCGGATGGGCAGTTCTTC	CASSLGGGADGQFF
-	TRBV30	-	TRBJ1-3	TGTGCCTGGGACACCGCTGGAAACACCATATATTTT	CAWDTAGNTIYF
TRBD2	TRBV28	-	TRBJ2-5	TGTGCCAGCTTCACTAGCGGGCAAGAGACCCAGTACTTC	CASFTSGQETQYF
-	TRBV6-6	-	TRBJ1-1	TGTGCCAGCACAAAACGGGGGAACACTGAAGCTTTCTTT	CASTKRGNTEAFF
-	TRBV6-1	-	TRBJ1-1	TGTGCCAGCAGTGAAGCGAGAACCCTCCGGAGGGCCACTGAAGCTTTCTTT	CASSEARTLRRATEAFF
-	TRBV27	-	TRBJ2-3	TGTGCCAGCAAACCGCGGAGGGCGGATGTTCCTAGCACAGATACGCAGTATTTT	CASKPRRADVPSTDTQYF
TRBD1	TRBV28	-	TRBJ1-2	TGTGCCAGCAGTTGGACAGGGGGCTTTTATGGCTACACCTTC	CASSWTGGFYGYTF
-	TRBV7-2	-	TRBJ1-1	TGTGCCAGCAGCTTAGGGCTGACAGCTGGGGAAGCTTTCTTT	CASSLGLTAGEAFF
-	TRBV2	once	TRBJ2-5	TGTGCCAGCAGGCGGGCAGGCCAAGAGACCCAGTACTTC	CASRRAGQETQYF
-	TRBV11-2	once	TRBJ2-5	TGTGCCAGCAGCTTAGAGCGGTATGTGACCCAGTACTTC	CASSLERYVTQYF
-	TRBV10-1	-	TRBJ1-5	TGCGCCAGTATCAGACAGCTCAATCAGCCCCAGCATTTT	CASIRQLNQPQHF
TRBD1	TRBV19	-	TRBJ2-7	TGTGCCAGCTCCGACAGGGGTGACGACGAGCAGTACTTC	CASSDRGDDEQYF
TRBD1	TRBV25-1	-	TRBJ2-7	TGTGCCAGCGGAGAGACTGGGACAGGGGACTACGAGCAGTACTTC	CASGETGTGDYEQYF
TRBD2	TRBV28	-	TRBJ2-7	TGTGCCAGCCGGGCGGGAGGGCCCCTCGAGCAGTACTTC	CASRAGGPLEQYF
-	TRBV6-2/TRBV6-3	-	TRBJ1-2	TGTGCCAGCAGTTCGCCGCGGTCAGGGGCGTATACCTACACCTTC	CASSSPRSGAYTYTF